This passage covers 30 T cell receptor beta chains from one sample sequenced in a study of prognosis after radiotherapy for stage I lung cancer. With two-round multiplex PCR, TCR beta CDR3 sequences were amplified from genomic DNA. Every TRBV and TRBJ gene had its own specific primer in first-round PCR. TCRdb reanalysed the multiplex PCR reads using MiXCR and keeps one entry per CDR3 protein. Here the sample spans about 13,000 distinct CDR3 sequences, 50% to 60% being singletons. Source: PBMCs, taken before or after stereotactic body radiation therapy (not recorded which). The source of these receptors is a donor aged 50 or older with non-small cell lung cancer.

This clonotype is labeled as medium-sized. The chain employs TRBV27 and TRBJ2-1; tentative D call: TRBD2 (6 bases). The CDR3 is made up of 17 amino acids. Per the germline V gene, CDR1 is MNHEY and CDR2 is SMNVEV (reference sequence). V lost 6 bases and J 3 bases, leaving 21 bases between the germline ends. CDR3 sequence reads: CASSRSPSREYYNEQFF. CDR3 nucleotides: TGTGCCAGCAGCCGCAGCCCGAGCCGGGAGTACTACAATGAGCAGTTCTTC.

In the case of this clonotype: This sequence is one base from a far larger clone and is likely a read error. The chain combines TRBV6-4 with TRBJ1-6; TRBD1 might be the D (6 bases). In germline, CDR1 is MRHNA, CDR2 SNTAGT. The CDR3 is made up of 14 amino acids. V shed 4 bases and J shed 7 bases, with 11 bases lying between them. CDR3 amino acids: CASSADSTNSPLHF. CDR3 bases: TGTGCCAGCAGTGCGGACAGCACCAATTCACCCCTCCACTTT.

In regard to this clonotype: This sequence is one base from a far larger clone and is likely a read error. The rearrangement joins TRBV7-8 to TRBJ1-6; D uncertain. V was cut by 1 base and J by 5 bases, with 0 bases left in between. The CDR3 is 12 amino acids. Germline V gives CDR1 SGHVS, CDR2 FQNEAQ. The CDR3 DNA follows: TGTGCCAGCAGCTTAGATAATTCACCCCTCCACTTT. It translates to CASSLDNSPLHF.

This clonotype appeared once. The chain couples TRBV7-2 to TRBJ2-6; 9 bases map to TRBD2. The trim removed 4 bases at V and 11 bases at J, leaving 9 bases unmatched. CDR1 and CDR2 (germline): SGHTA, FQGNSA. The CDR3 covers 15 residues. The CDR3 coding sequence is TGTGCCAGCAGCTCTAGCGGGACTGGGTCCTACGTCCTGACTTTC. This translates into CASSSSGTGSYVLTF.

The V call is TRBV6-2 or TRBV6-3, the J call TRBJ1-2; the match to TRBD1 covers 8 bases. This CDR3 has 13 residues. The germline V gene encodes CDR1 MNHEY and CDR2 SVGEGT. V lost 0 bases, J lost 7 bases, and 1 base stayed unmatched. The CDR3 loop is CASSYSDRGGYTF. CDR3 DNA sequence: TGTGCCAGCAGTTACTCTGACAGGGGTGGCTACACCTTC.

This clonotype has a count of ten or more. The chain links TRBV6-1 to TRBJ2-3; D unclear. The V end was cut by 1 base, the J end by 6 bases, with 5 bases between. The V gene's germline CDR1 is MNHNS and CDR2 SASEGT. CDR3 length equals 12 residues. The CDR3 loop is CASSEVGDTQYF. CDR3 nucleotide sequence: TGTGCCAGCAGTGAAGTGGGGGATACGCAGTATTTT.

This clonotype was counted a single time. Germline and junction disagree at one end, which may indicate a read error. The rearrangement joins TRBV20-1 to TRBJ2-3; TRBD2 matches 9 bases. Germline V gives CDR1 DFQATT, CDR2 SNEGSKA (reference sequence). CDR3 length equals 15 residues. The CDR3 nucleotides are TGCAGTGCTTCTCGTAGCGGGAGTGAATGGGGTACGAAGTATTTT. It is translated as CSASRSGSEWGTKYF.

About this clonotype itself: With only one base between it and a far larger clone, this is likely a read error. V and J are TRBV11-2 and TRBJ2-2; TRBD2 might be the D (5 bases). There are 14 residues in the CDR3. V lost 4 bases and J 6 bases, leaving 12 bases between the germline ends. The germline gives CDR1 SGHAT, CDR2 FQNNGV. Here the CDR3 reads CASSWEPQAGELFF. The CDR3 DNA is TGTGCCAGCAGCTGGGAGCCGCAGGCCGGGGAGCTGTTTTTT.

In the case of this clonotype: A single base is all that separates this from a far larger clone, so a read error is likely. The chain has TRBV6-4 and TRBJ2-3, with D possibly matching TRBD2 (6 bases). CDR3 size: 17 residues. The germline CDR1 and CDR2 sequences are MRHNA and SNTAGT. Trimming cost V 5 bases and J 1 base, with 19 bases left between them. The DNA of the CDR3 is TGTGCCAGCAGTTACACCTTTTTACCGGGAGGCACAGATACGCAGTATTTT. Amino acids: CASSYTFLPGGTDTQYF.

Details on this clonotype: This may be a read error, as it is one base from a much larger clone. In DNA form, the CDR3 reads TGTGCCAGCAGCCAATCAGGGGAGGCCCAGTACTTC. Translation: CASSQSGEAQYF. The rearrangement joins TRBV6-2 or TRBV6-3 to TRBJ2-5, with D perhaps being TRBD1 or TRBD2 (6 bases each). Deletions cut 6 bases from V and 9 bases from J, with 14 bases between. Germline values: CDR1 MNHEY, CDR2 SVGEGT. The CDR3 loop spans 12 amino acids.

V is TRBV6-5 and J is TRBJ2-1; D is ambiguous. V was cut by 2 bases and J by 8 bases, with 10 bases left in between. From germline, CDR1 is MNHEY and CDR2 SVGAGI. The CDR3 consists of 13 residues. The CDR3 loop reads CASSYGMADEQFF. The DNA for the CDR3 is TGTGCCAGCAGTTACGGGATGGCCGATGAGCAGTTCTTC.

Comments on this clonotype: A read error may produce the germline difference seen at one junction end. The chain carries TRBV27 and TRBJ2-3; TRBD2 agrees at 8 bases. There are 18 residues in the CDR3. CDR1 and CDR2 from the germline V gene are MNHEY and SMNVEV (reference sequence). For the CDR3, the DNA is TGTGCCAGCAGTTTAGCGGGACTAGAGGGAGCCGAAACAGATACGCGGTATTTT. The encoded protein is CASSLAGLEGAETDTRYF.

The rearrangement joins TRBV3-1 to TRBJ2-2; D is perhaps TRBD2 (6 bases). CDR1 is LGHDT, CDR2 YNNKEL, per germline (reference sequence). The V and J ends lost 3 bases and 3 bases respectively, with 14 bases between them. CDR3 size: 16 residues. The CDR3 coding sequence is TGTGCCAGCAGCCATCGGTGGGGACTTTACACCGGGGAGCTGTTTTTT. Encoded protein: CASSHRWGLYTGELFF.

This clonotype is judged medium-sized (0.01 to 0.1%). V usage is TRBV4-3 and J usage is TRBJ1-2; a weak D match, TRBD1 (5 bases). The CDR3 is made up of 15 amino acids. Germline loops: CDR1 LGHNA, CDR2 YSLEER. The V end was cut by 0 bases, the J end by 14 bases, with 22 bases between. CDR3 region: CASSQDPWTREKGTF. The DNA for the CDR3 is TGCGCCAGCAGCCAAGATCCGTGGACAAGGGAGAAGGGGACCTTC.

This clonotype was observed at least ten times. This chain uses TRBV4-2 with TRBJ2-1; TRBD2 matches 10 bases. V lost 4 bases and J lost 4; bases outside the gene matches: 4. Looked up from germline, CDR1 is LGHNA and CDR2 is YNFKEQ. The CDR3 totals 15 residues. The CDR3 region is CASSPGTSAYNEQFF. CDR3 nucleotide sequence: TGTGCCAGCAGCCCCGGGACTAGCGCATACAATGAGCAGTTCTTC.

The chain has TRBV27 and TRBJ1-2, with 8 bases identical to TRBD1. Trimming removed 6 bases from V and 1 base from J; junction bases left unmatched: 7. CDR3 length equals 15 residues. Germline V gives CDR1 MNHEY, CDR2 SMNVEV (reference sequence). The CDR3 DNA reads as TGTGCCAGCAGGCCGGGACAGGCGAATAACTATGGCTACACCTTC. This translates into CASRPGQANNYGYTF.

V gene TRBV5-1 combines with J gene TRBJ2-7, with unresolved D. Germline lookup yields CDR1 SGHRS and CDR2 YFSETQ. V lost 4 bases to trimming and J lost 7 bases, with 12 bases between them. The length of the CDR3 is 12 residues. The CDR3 protein is CASSENRGEQYF. The CDR3 DNA sequence: TGCGCCAGCAGCGAAAACCGTGGTGAGCAGTACTTC.

Sample share makes this clonotype medium-sized. The V and J genes are TRBV30 and TRBJ1-5, with D tentatively TRBD1 (5 bases). V dropped 0 bases and J dropped 4 bases, with 7 bases sitting between them. Germline lookup yields CDR1 GTSNPN and CDR2 SVGIG (reference sequence). The CDR3 sequence is 13 residues long. CDR3 protein: CAWSVGGNQPQHF. The CDR3 coding sequence is TGTGCCTGGAGTGTGGGGGGGAATCAGCCCCAGCATTTT.

The genes are TRBV30 and TRBJ2-1; 7 bases are a match to TRBD2. Unmatched junction bases numbered 12, after V lost 3 bases and J lost 4 bases. The CDR3 loop spans 16 amino acids. Germline values: CDR1 GTSNPN, CDR2 SVGIG (reference sequence). The CDR3 sequence is CAWRGSSGPGYNEQFF. CDR3 in DNA: TGTGCCTGGAGGGGATCTAGCGGACCGGGTTACAATGAGCAGTTCTTC.

In this sample, this clonotype turned up once. Sequence at one end of the junction differs from germline and may be a read error. The chain employs TRBV4-1 and TRBJ2-5; 7 bases line up with TRBD2. The germline CDR1 and CDR2 sequences are MGHRA and YSYEKL. The CDR3 loop spans 16 amino acids. The CDR3 here is CASIPLRGVAQETHYF. In DNA form, the CDR3 reads TGCGCCAGTATCCCCCTCCGGGGGGTGGCACAAGAGACCCATTACTTC.

This clonotype is judged medium-sized (0.01 to 0.1%). The J gene is TRBJ2-7, the V gene TRBV6-1; D is unclear. CDR1 MNHNS and CDR2 SASEGT come from the germline V gene. The CDR3 covers 15 residues. V dropped 3 bases and J dropped 1 base, with 13 bases sitting between them. CDR3 DNA: TGTGCCAGCAGTGAGACCCGGGTGGGATCCTACGAGCAGTACTTC. Its translation is CASSETRVGSYEQYF.

In its sample, this clonotype ranks as medium-sized (0.01 to 0.1%). The chain employs TRBV6-2 or TRBV6-3 and TRBJ1-2, with TRBD1 as a possible D gene (6 bases). Trimming took 2 bases from V and 7 from J, leaving 17 bases between them. CDR3 length equals 15 residues. Germline V gives CDR1 MNHEY, CDR2 SVGEGT. CDR3 in amino acids: CASSYDLWGASGYTF. CDR3 in DNA: TGTGCCAGCAGTTACGATTTGTGGGGGGCTAGTGGCTACACCTTC.

This clonotype was detected ten times or more. J is TRBJ2-5 and V is TRBV24-1; 7 positions match TRBD2. The germline V gene has CDR1 KGHDR and CDR2 SFDVKD. V shed 5 bases, J shed 4 bases, and the junction held 3 bases outside the gene matches. The CDR3 has 13 residues. CDR3 amino acids: CATSGGGGETQYF. As DNA, the CDR3 is TGTGCCACCAGTGGGGGCGGGGGAGAGACCCAGTACTTC.

V gene TRBV20-1 combines with J gene TRBJ1-3; 9 bases agree with TRBD1. In germline, CDR1 is DFQATT, CDR2 SNEGSKA (reference sequence). This CDR3 contains 14 residues. V trimming: 5 bases; J trimming: 0 bases; junction bases outside the gene matches: 2. The CDR3 loop is CSALDRGSGNTIYF. CDR3 sequence (DNA): TGCAGTGCTTTGGACAGGGGCTCTGGAAACACCATATATTTT.

The genes are TRBV6-2 or TRBV6-3 and TRBJ2-7; tentatively, D is TRBD2 (5 bases). The CDR3 totals 13 residues. Germline lookup yields CDR1 MNHEY and CDR2 SVGEGT. The CDR3 region has the DNA TGTTCCATCAGTCCACGGGACTCCTACGAGCAGTACTTC. It encodes CSISPRDSYEQYF.

Turning to this clonotype: This likely reflects a read error, since a far larger clone is one base away. The chain carries TRBV28 and TRBJ2-7; D might be TRBD1 or TRBD2, each matching 5 bases. This CDR3 region has 13 residues. The germline CDR1 and CDR2 sequences are MDHEN and SYDVKM. The CDR3 region has the DNA TGTGCCAGCAGCTTAAGGGCTGGGGACGAGCATTACTTC. Amino acid sequence: CASSLRAGDEHYF.

Many counts were recorded for this clonotype. The chain carries TRBV5-4 and TRBJ2-6, with unresolved D. This CDR3 is built from 16 residues. V was shortened by 1 base and J by 0 bases, with 8 bases between the two germline ends. The V gene's germline CDR1 is SGHNT and CDR2 YYREEE (reference sequence). The CDR3 reads CASSLSENSGANVLTF. Here the CDR3 DNA reads TGTGCCAGCAGCTTGTCAGAGAACTCTGGGGCCAACGTCCTGACTTTC.

As regards this clonotype: It differs at one base from a far larger clone, so likely a read error. This chain joins TRBV7-9 and TRBJ2-6, with 7 bases fitting TRBD1. The CDR3 runs to 14 residues. Germline lookup yields CDR1 SEHNR and CDR2 FQNEAQ (reference sequence). Trimming at V came to 9 bases and at J to 5 bases, leaving 7 bases not matched to a gene. The CDR3 bases are TGTGCCAGGTGGTACAGGGGCTGGGCCAACGTCCTGACTTTC. Translating it yields CARWYRGWANVLTF.

The chain joins TRBV6-2 or TRBV6-3 to TRBJ1-2; no clear D. Looked up from germline, CDR1 is MNHEY and CDR2 is SVGEGT. CDR3 size: 13 residues. Trimming shortened V by 0 bases and J by 8 bases, and 10 bases separated the two germline ends. CDR3 in amino acids: CASSYSGVPGYTF. The CDR3 region has the DNA TGTGCCAGCAGTTACTCCGGAGTACCCGGCTACACCTTC.

By share, this clonotype counts as medium-sized. This chain connects TRBV27 to TRBJ2-1; 7 bases match TRBD2. Per germline, CDR1 MNHEY and CDR2 SMNVEV (reference sequence). The CDR3 has 14 amino acids. The ends lost 3 bases at V and 6 bases at J; junction bases unmatched: 5. CDR3 sequence reads: CASSFPGRANEQFF. In DNA form, the CDR3 reads TGTGCCAGCAGTTTCCCGGGGAGGGCCAATGAGCAGTTCTTC.